This T cell receptor beta chain was captured in a study of post-analysis software for immune sequencing data. Study at large: The disease courses spanned relapsing-remitting, secondary progressive and progressive-relapsing forms of multiple sclerosis.

Germline-derived CDR1 and CDR2 are SGHAT and FQNNGV. The CDR3 runs to 18 residues. V dropped 1 base and J dropped 11; count of bases not matched to a gene: 20. TCR beta cDNA libraries included unique molecular identifiers. TCRdb ran MiXCR on the PCR reads and lists one entry per CDR3 protein. The data show roughly 730,000 distinct CDR3 sequences, roughly 27% seen once. In the case of this clonotype: Its antigen is as yet unknown.

Study observations and caveats: F measure showed strong co-clustering of same-batch samples. Normalized Chao1 diversity was significantly lower in multiple sclerosis patients than in controls. In patients, about 5 TRBV segments were more frequent than in controls, with TRBV5-6, TRBV5-1 and TRBV20-1 among them.

The sequence came from a girl under 18 with multiple sclerosis. Sequencing was done on a sample of blood. The chain has TRBV11-2 and TRBJ2-5; the match to TRBD1 covers 9 bases. The CDR3 DNA is TGTGCCAGCAGCTTAGGAGTGCTGAGGACAGGGGAGTACAATGAGCAGTACTTC. Translation: CASSLGVLRTGEYNEQYF.